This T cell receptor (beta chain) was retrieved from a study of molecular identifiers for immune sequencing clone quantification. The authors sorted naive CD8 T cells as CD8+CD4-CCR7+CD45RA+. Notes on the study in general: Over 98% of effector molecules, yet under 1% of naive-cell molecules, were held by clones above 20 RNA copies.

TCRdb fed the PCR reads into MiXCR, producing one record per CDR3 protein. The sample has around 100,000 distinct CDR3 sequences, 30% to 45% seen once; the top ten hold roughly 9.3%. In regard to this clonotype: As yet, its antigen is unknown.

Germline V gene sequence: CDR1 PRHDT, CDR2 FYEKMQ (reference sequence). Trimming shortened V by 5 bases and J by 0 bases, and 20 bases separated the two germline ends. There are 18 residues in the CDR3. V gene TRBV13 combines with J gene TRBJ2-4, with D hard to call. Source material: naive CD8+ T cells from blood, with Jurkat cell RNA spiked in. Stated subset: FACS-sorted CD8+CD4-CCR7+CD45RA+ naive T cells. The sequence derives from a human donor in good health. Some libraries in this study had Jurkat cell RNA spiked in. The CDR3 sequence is CASSIVAADRLAKNIQYF. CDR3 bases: TGTGCCAGCAGCATAGTGGCAGCCGATCGTTTAGCCAAAAACATTCAGTACTTC.